A selection of T cell receptor beta chains follows, all from one sample in a study of a mutant IDH1 vaccine in newly diagnosed glioma. Their target antigens are unknown. The method was immunoSEQ multiplex PCR; TCRdb's version includes in-frame clones alone and lacks a portion of them. The sample has roughly 34,000 clones, roughly 76% seen once; the top ten hold 9.5% to 13%. The source was PBMCs, collected from a glioma patient whose treatment included an IDH1 peptide vaccine. The receptors stem from a middle-aged man with glioma. CDR3s include the opening cysteine and the closing phenylalanine or tryptophan. The D gene is left open where the match is weak. Size is omitted from some rows. Given values are once, few, many or a class for expanded clones.

TRBV7-9,TRBJ2-1,.,.,CASSSDWSSYNEQFF,TGTGCCAGCAGCTCCGACTGGAGTTCCTACAATGAGCAGTTCTTC
TRBV28,TRBJ1-1,.,.,CASSLWEGTEAFF,TGTGCCAGCAGTTTATGGGAAGGCACTGAAGCTTTCTTT
TRBV7-9,TRBJ1-5,few,.,CASSLEGRPQHF,TGTGCCAGCAGCTTAGAAGGGAGGCCCCAGCATTTT
TRBV5-1,TRBJ2-5,few,.,CASRPGGETQYF,TGCGCCAGCAGACCTGGGGGGGAGACCCAGTACTTC
TRBV15,TRBJ1-5,few,.,CATSRVDQPQHF,TGTGCCACCAGCAGAGTTGATCAGCCCCAGCATTTT
TRBV2,TRBJ2-3,.,TRBD2,CASSRGLAGVADTQYF,TGTGCCAGCAGCCGGGGACTAGCGGGAGTGGCAGATACGCAGTATTTT
TRBV27,TRBJ2-7,.,TRBD2,CASSLAGVPYEQYF,TGTGCCAGCAGTTTAGCGGGGGTACCCTACGAGCAGTACTTC
TRBV7-2,TRBJ2-3,.,.,CASSLTASTDTQYF,TGTGCCAGCAGCTTAACAGCGAGCACAGATACGCAGTATTTT
TRBV4-1,TRBJ2-3,.,.,CASSRVESDTQYF,TGCGCCAGCAGCCGAGTGGAGTCCGATACGCAGTATTTT
TRBV5-1,TRBJ1-2,.,.,CASSTGQRSYGYTF,TGCGCCAGCAGCACCGGACAGAGAAGCTATGGCTACACCTTC
TRBV7-6,TRBJ2-5,.,TRBD2,CASSGGGIQETQYF,TGTGCCAGCAGCGGCGGGGGGATCCAAGAGACCCAGTACTTC
TRBV7-7,TRBJ2-5,.,TRBD1,CASGGSGTGGETQYF,TGTGCCAGCGGGGGATCCGGGACAGGGGGTGAGACCCAGTACTTC
TRBV7-9,TRBJ2-3,.,TRBD2,CASRTGVRRGVFGTDTQYF,TGTGCCAGCAGGACCGGGGTTCGGCGGGGGGTGTTTGGCACAGATACGCAGTATTTT